The next 6 T cell receptor beta chains were all read from a single sample in a study of T cells in localized non-small cell lung cancer. The table came from immunoSEQ multiplex PCR; TCRdb's copy has only in-frame clones and leaves some out. The sample has about 48,000 clones; around 77% are singletons. This sample comprised peripheral blood, obtained before any cancer treatment. The source is a man aged 35-69 years with stage I squamous cell lung carcinoma.

This clone was detected once. The chain carries TRBV10-1 and TRBJ2-5; D is unresolved. Germline CDR1 and CDR2: WNHNN and SYGVQD (reference sequence). Between the trimmed V and J ends, which lost 6 bases and 6 bases, there was a span of 11 bases. The CDR3 is 12 residues long. The CDR3 spells CASRLQPKTQYF. The CDR3 DNA follows: TGCGCCAGCAGACTTCAGCCCAAGACCCAGTACTTC.

With respect to this clone: This CDR3 is also generated by other DNA sequences in the sample. V gene TRBV30 combines with J gene TRBJ2-3; the D gene is possibly TRBD2 (7 bases). Looked up from germline, CDR1 is GTSNPN and CDR2 is SVGIG (reference sequence). The V end was cut by 5 bases, the J end by 1 base, with 16 bases between. The CDR3 sequence is 15 residues long. The CDR3 loop is CAWVPDGGRTDTQYF. The CDR3, as DNA: TGTGCCTGGGTGCCCGACGGGGGGCGCACAGATACGCAGTATTTT.

This clone has just a few counts. The J gene is TRBJ1-1, the V gene TRBV28; D ambiguous. V lost 2 bases and J lost 1, with 5 bases in between. CDR3 length: 13 residues. Germline-derived CDR1 and CDR2 are MDHEN and SYDVKM. CDR3 region: CASSLTPNTEAFF. In nucleotides, the CDR3 is TGTGCCAGCAGTTTAACACCGAACACTGAAGCTTTCTTT. The full variable domain, completed using reference TRBV28 and TRBJ1-1, is DVKVTQSSRYLVKRTGEKVFLECVQDMDHENMFWYRQDPGLGLRLIYFSYDVKMKEKGDIPEGYSVSREKKERFSLILESASTNQTSMYLCASSLTPNTEAFFGQGTRLTVV.

This chain uses TRBV4-3 with TRBJ2-2; 8 positions match TRBD1. Germline V gives CDR1 LGHNA, CDR2 YSLEER. V lost 3 bases to trimming and J lost 1 base; unmatched junction nucleotides: 4. This CDR3 region has 16 residues. CDR3 nucleotides: TGCGCCAGCAGCCACGACAGGGGAGGGAACACCGGGGAGCTGTTTTTT. Its protein product is CASSHDRGGNTGELFF.

The chain uses TRBV27 and TRBJ1-1, with D unclear. The germline V and J ends were trimmed by 3 bases and 8 bases, with 10 bases remaining between them. Germline V gene data show CDR1 as MNHEY and CDR2 as SMNVEV (reference sequence). There are 12 residues in the CDR3. The CDR3 loop is CASSFLGSEAFF. CDR3 bases: TGTGCCAGCAGTTTCCTGGGGTCCGAAGCTTTCTTT.

The rearrangement uses TRBV28 and TRBJ2-7; D might be TRBD1 (5 bases). V gave up 3 bases and J gave up 1 base, with 13 bases separating them. The CDR3 is 15 residues long. Looked up from germline, CDR1 is MDHEN and CDR2 is SYDVKM. CDR3 amino acids: CASSLGRQESYEQYF. CDR3 bases: TGTGCCAGCAGTTTGGGGCGGCAGGAGTCCTACGAGCAGTACTTC.